This is a list of T cell receptor beta chains from one sample in a study of shared clonotypes between healthy human individuals. Repertoires were generated with immunoSEQ multiplex PCR, while TCRdb's copy carries only in-frame clones and drops some. Among 2 million to 3 million clones listed, roughly 93% were seen once. Sequenced material: naive CD4+ T cells from PBMCs. The source of these receptors is a man in his late teens or twenties in good health. Some clones in this sample may be carry-over from other donors' samples. The CDR3 runs from the conserved cysteine through the conserved F or W. The order of the fields is D gene, V gene, clone size, J gene, CDR3 protein, CDR3 DNA. The D gene is left open where the match is weak. A clone size is listed for some rows: how often the clone was seen (once, few, many), or a class if it is expanded.

TRBD1	TRBV28	NA	TRBJ1-2	CASSSQGALYGYTF	TGTGCCAGCAGTTCACAGGGGGCGCTCTATGGCTACACCTTC
TRBD1	TRBV6-1	once	TRBJ2-3	CASSGRGRGTDTQYF	TGTGCCAGCAGTGGCAGGGGGCGCGGCACAGATACGCAGTATTTT
TRBD1	TRBV10-3	NA	TRBJ1-5	CAISESRTGGLVQPQHF	TGTGCCATCAGTGAGTCCCGGACAGGGGGCTTAGTGCAGCCCCAGCATTTT
NA	TRBV27	NA	TRBJ2-5	CASSSTLETQYF	TGTGCCAGCAGTTCTACGTTGGAGACCCAGTACTTC
NA	TRBV5-4	NA	TRBJ2-1	CASSPGTDFNEQFF	TGTGCCAGCAGTCCCGGGACCGACTTCAATGAGCAGTTCTTC
TRBD2	TRBV28	NA	TRBJ2-2	CASGLAGVDTGELFF	TGTGCCAGCGGCCTAGCGGGAGTCGACACCGGGGAGCTGTTTTTT
NA	TRBV14	NA	TRBJ1-2	CASSQDRGGVGYTF	TGTGCCAGCAGCCAAGACCGAGGCGGGGTAGGCTACACCTTC
TRBD1	TRBV5-6	NA	TRBJ2-3	CASSPDRVTDTQYF	TGTGCCAGCAGCCCGGACAGGGTAACAGATACGCAGTATTTT
TRBD1	TRBV27	NA	TRBJ1-2	CASSLRDRNRPYGYTF	TGTGCCAGCAGTCTCCGGGACAGAAATCGTCCCTATGGCTACACCTTC
NA	TRBV7-3	NA	TRBJ1-1	CASSLNGGNTEAFF	TGTGCCAGCAGCTTAAACGGGGGGAACACTGAAGCTTTCTTT
NA	TRBV27	NA	TRBJ2-7	CASSFGDPRAGIDAEQYF	TGTGCCAGCAGTTTTGGGGACCCACGAGCGGGTATTGACGCCGAGCAGTACTTC
TRBD1	TRBV7-9	NA	TRBJ2-3	CASSHKDRGLTHDTQYF	TGTGCCAGCAGCCACAAAGACAGGGGATTAACACACGATACGCAGTATTTT
TRBD2	TRBV11-3	once	TRBJ2-1	CASSFSSGVYNEQFF	TGTGCCAGCAGCTTTTCTAGCGGGGTTTACAATGAGCAGTTCTTC
NA	TRBV19	NA	TRBJ2-3	CASSTRGDTQYF	TGTGCCAGTAGTACCAGGGGTGATACGCAGTATTTT
NA	TRBV4-2	NA	TRBJ1-6	CASSVRQTENSPLHF	TGTGCCAGCAGCGTAAGACAGACGGAGAATTCACCCCTCCACTTT
TRBD1	TRBV30	NA	TRBJ2-7	CAWSVLRPWTGGNEQYF	TGTGCCTGGAGTGTATTACGCCCCTGGACAGGGGGTAACGAGCAGTACTTC
NA	TRBV28	NA	TRBJ1-2	CASSLGQTYGYTF	TGTGCCAGCAGTTTAGGACAGACCTATGGCTACACCTTC
TRBD1	TRBV30	NA	TRBJ1-4	CAWSAPTGDINEKLFF	TGTGCCTGGAGTGCCCCTACAGGGGACATTAATGAAAAACTGTTTTTT
TRBD1	TRBV7-8	NA	TRBJ1-3	CASSAQDRGFGNTIYF	TGTGCCAGCAGCGCCCAAGACAGGGGTTTCGGAAACACCATATATTTT
NA	TRBV28	NA	TRBJ1-4	CASSLGRVEKLFF	TGTGCCAGCAGCCTAGGGCGAGTTGAAAAACTGTTTTTT
TRBD1	TRBV12-5	NA	TRBJ2-3	CASGLVARQGFADTQYF	TGTGCTAGTGGTTTGGTGGCGAGACAGGGGTTCGCGGATACGCAGTATTTT
NA	TRBV28	NA	TRBJ1-2	CASNEGRSGYTF	TGTGCCAGCAATGAAGGACGAAGTGGCTACACCTTC
NA	TRBV29-1	few	TRBJ1-1	CSVEGRGSTEAFF	TGCAGCGTTGAAGGGAGGGGTAGCACTGAAGCTTTCTTT
NA	TRBV9	NA	TRBJ1-1	CASSVVPQNTEAFF	TGTGCCAGCAGCGTAGTCCCACAGAACACTGAAGCTTTCTTT
NA	TRBV7-9	NA	TRBJ1-4	CASSLEGGLFF	TGTGCCAGCAGCTTGGAAGGGGGACTGTTTTTT
NA	TRBV5-1	NA	TRBJ2-5	CASSSLTGNQETQYF	TGCGCCAGCAGCTCATTGACAGGAAACCAAGAGACCCAGTACTTC
NA	TRBV30	NA	TRBJ1-2	CAWRWDSSYGYTF	TGTGCCTGGAGGTGGGACTCAAGCTATGGCTACACCTTC
TRBD2	TRBV6-5	NA	TRBJ2-7	CASTLSGRAYEQYF	TGTGCCAGCACCCTAAGCGGGAGGGCCTACGAGCAGTACTTC
NA	TRBV28	NA	TRBJ2-7	CASSLSIDPYEQYF	TGTGCCAGCAGCCTTAGTATTGATCCCTACGAGCAGTACTTC
NA	TRBV5-4	NA	TRBJ2-7	CASSSALSYEQYF	TGTGCCAGCAGCTCCGCACTCAGCTACGAGCAGTACTTC